These 11 T cell receptor beta chains were all obtained from the same sample, sequenced in a study of cytotoxic CD8 clonotypes in ibrutinib-treated CLL. The data were produced by immunoSEQ multiplex PCR, yet TCRdb's version contains in-frame clones alone and is incomplete. Of under 200,000 clones listed, less than 85% are singletons. Sequences were derived from PBMCs, sampled after 24 months of ibrutinib treatment. These receptors all stem from a human donor with chronic lymphocytic leukemia.

V and J are TRBV5-6 and TRBJ2-3; TRBD2 is a possible D gene (6 bases). The CDR3 loop spans 16 amino acids. Germline-derived CDR1 and CDR2 are SGHDT and YYEEEE. Trimming left V 0 bases short and J 4 bases short, with 15 bases between. As DNA, the CDR3 is TGTGCCAGCAGCTTGGGGGGCGGGACGAGGGCAGATACGCAGTATTTT. As protein: CASSLGGGTRADTQYF.

The genes are TRBV6-1 and TRBJ1-4; a possible D gene is TRBD1 (5 bases). V dropped 2 bases and J dropped 0 bases, with 10 bases sitting between them. The CDR3 extends over 16 amino acids. Germline V CDR1 and CDR2: MNHNS, SASEGT. In DNA form, the CDR3 reads TGTGCCAGCAGTGAAACAGCAGGGCCAACTAATGAAAAACTGTTTTTT. Residues: CASSETAGPTNEKLFF.

The chain recombines TRBV27 with TRBJ1-1; D perhaps matches TRBD1 (5 bases). Germline V gene data show CDR1 as MNHEY and CDR2 as SMNVEV (reference sequence). The CDR3 sequence is 12 residues long. V was cut by 1 base and J by 7 bases, with 7 bases left in between. CDR3 nucleotides: TGTGCCAGCAGTTTATGGGGCAGTGAAGCTTTCTTT. Translation gives CASSLWGSEAFF.

The chain couples TRBV7-2 to TRBJ2-7; 7 nucleotides agree with TRBD1. The ends lost 3 bases at V and 4 bases at J; junction bases unmatched: 3. There are 13 residues in the CDR3. CDR1 is SGHTA, CDR2 FQGNSA, per germline. In DNA, the CDR3 is TGTGCCAGCAGCTTGCAGGGACAGTACGAGCAGTACTTC. Amino acids: CASSLQGQYEQYF.

V and J are TRBV30 and TRBJ1-5; D might be TRBD1 (6 bases). CDR3 length: 13 residues. Trimming took off 2 bases at V and 8 bases at J, with 13 bases between the two ends. Germline V gives CDR1 GTSNPN, CDR2 SVGIG (reference sequence). Written as DNA, the CDR3 is TGTGCCTGGAGTCCCGGGGGGCGTAAGCCCCAGCATTTT. Residues: CAWSPGGRKPQHF.

The chain joins TRBV5-6 to TRBJ2-7; D call uncertain. V lost 3 bases and J 2 bases, leaving 12 bases between the germline ends. CDR1 is SGHDT, CDR2 YYEEEE, per germline. There are 14 residues in the CDR3. This CDR3 reads CASSWATWAYEQYF. The CDR3 DNA sequence: TGTGCCAGCAGCTGGGCAACTTGGGCCTACGAGCAGTACTTC.

This clone is a singleton in its sample. This sequence joins TRBV7-9 and TRBJ2-5, with 12 bases that match TRBD2. The V gene end was trimmed by 4 bases and the J gene end by 5 bases; junction bases not matched to a gene: 8. The length of the CDR3 is 16 residues. The V gene's germline CDR1 is SEHNR and CDR2 FQNEAQ (reference sequence). CDR3 region: CASSSLLTSGGETQYF. Written as DNA, the CDR3 is TGTGCCAGCAGCTCTCTATTGACTAGCGGGGGTGAGACCCAGTACTTC.

This clone has only a few counts. The chain carries TRBV5-1 and TRBJ1-1; no clear D gene. Germline assignment: CDR1 SGHRS and CDR2 YFSETQ. V was clipped by 6 bases and J by 1 base, with 10 bases between them. The CDR3 extends over 13 amino acids. CDR3 sequence: CASTSERNTEAFF. The CDR3 DNA sequence: TGCGCCAGCACCTCGGAACGGAACACTGAAGCTTTCTTT.

V usage is TRBV4-3 and J usage is TRBJ2-1; 11 bases are a match to TRBD2. From germline, CDR1 is LGHNA and CDR2 YSLEER. The CDR3 totals 18 residues. The ends lost 0 bases at V and 3 bases at J; junction bases unmatched: 7. The CDR3 nucleotides read TGCGCCAGCAGCCAAGATCCCCGGACTAGCGGGTACTACAATGAGCAGTTCTTC. Its translation is CASSQDPRTSGYYNEQFF.

The chain combines TRBV28 with TRBJ2-7; D possibly corresponds to TRBD2 (5 bases). CDR3 length: 16 amino acids. Germline CDR1 MDHEN, CDR2 SYDVKM. V was pared by 6 bases and J by 4 bases, with 22 bases between. CDR3 in amino acids: CASSPPGVSRLYEQYF. DNA of the CDR3: TGTGCCAGCAGCCCCCCCGGGGTCTCTAGGCTTTACGAGCAGTACTTC.

CDR3 protein: CARIGTHTGELFF. The DNA of the CDR3 is TGTGCCCGAATAGGGACACACACCGGGGAGCTGTTTTTT. The chain carries TRBV30 and TRBJ2-2; D possibly corresponds to TRBD1 (6 bases). The CDR3 length is 13 residues. Germline-derived CDR1 and CDR2 are GTSNPN and SVGIG (reference sequence). Trimming left V 8 bases short and J 3 bases short, with 13 bases between. The complete variable domain, with remaining parts taken from reference TRBV30 and TRBJ2-2, reads SQTIHQWPATLVQPVGSPLSLECTVEGTSNPNLYWYRQAAGRGLQLLFYSVGIGQISSEVPQNLSASRPQDRQFILSSKKLLLSDSGFYLCARIGTHTGELFFGEGSRLTVL.